Listed below are T cell receptor beta chains from one sample, sequenced in a study of cytomegalovirus exposure and HLA in healthy donors. This table comes from immunoSEQ multiplex PCR, and its TCRdb copy is limited to in-frame clones, with some not included. The data hold over 60,000 clones, with approximately 95% observed a single time. The sequenced sample consisted of PBMCs. These TCRs come from a young man in good health and CMV-seronegative. CDR3s leave out the opening cysteine and the closing phenylalanine or tryptophan. A D gene is named only where the DNA matches it firmly.

ASSPRPLDIHTDTQY	TRBV7-3	.
ASSFARGNYGYT	TRBV5-1	.
ASSPQGGGNQPQH	TRBV5-1	.
ATSSSEVSGGASYEQY	TRBV15	TRBD2
ASTLAESTDTQY	TRBV9	TRBD2
ASSLGRQGLYEQY	TRBV28	TRBD1
ASSQTVNTGELF	TRBV18	.
ASSLVFGSEQY	TRBV5-6	.
ASSLDRALSLGELF	TRBV5-1	.
ASSELAGGLGGTGELF	TRBV10-2	TRBD2
ASSAETGQGETQY	TRBV5-1	.
ASSPIAGGRDNEQF	TRBV18	TRBD2
ARTQNALVGYGYT	TRBV2	.
ASSILGGAGSMAF	TRBV7-8	.
ASRMGYLPGNEQF	TRBV19	.
ASSGTAADTQY	TRBV9	.
ASGRQGAGETQY	TRBV28	TRBD1
ASRDSEMNTEAF	TRBV19	.
ASSYWPGEQF	TRBV27	.
AWILVRNTEAF	TRBV30	.
AISDGKSSYEQY	TRBV10-3	.
ASSIGRSSYEQY	TRBV19	.
ASRLAGGPEQF	TRBV10-2	TRBD2
ASSLGGTGLTGNEQF	TRBV5-4	TRBD1
ASSVGQGGNQPQH	TRBV9	TRBD1
ASGDTGQAKYTEAF	TRBV18	TRBD1
ASSIRGATVSGNTIY	TRBV19	.
ASSHAGENTEAF	TRBV4-3	.
ASSIDRQGEKLF	TRBV19	TRBD1
ASSATGQGFTGELF	TRBV9	TRBD1
ASSTSSTPYT	TRBV6-6	.
ASSFRPSGLAGVRGTDTQY	TRBV5-1	TRBD2
ASSYLTPSIGELF	TRBV7-9	.
ASSEILVGEKLF	TRBV6-1	.
ASSAGHWGNQPQH	TRBV2	.
ASSLDYIDTQY	TRBV7-3	.
ASSPLSGGRETQY	TRBV7-7	TRBD2
ASSPFPGDTEAF	TRBV19	.
ASSESTGVNTEAF	TRBV10-2	.
ASSYSRSQNSPLH	TRBV6-5	.
AWSKDWNNQPQH	TRBV30	.
ASSVEPLGQRTYEQY	TRBV28	.
AISEKSSGGLSINYEQY	TRBV10-3	TRBD2
AWSLRGWASGGARYEQF	TRBV30	TRBD2